These 27 T cell receptor beta chains share one sample of origin, sequenced in a study of Ad26.COV2.S vaccination and SARS-CoV-2 variants. The data were produced by immunoSEQ multiplex PCR, yet TCRdb's version contains in-frame clones alone and is incomplete. The repertoire holds about 680,000 clones, 70% to 90% seen once, with about 1.5% in the top ten. Described treatment: over 15 received Ad26.COV2.S at low or high dose, single or two shots; about five received placebo; per-sample allocation not given. Sampling took place 63 days after the first vaccine or placebo injection. Sample: peripheral blood, taken in a trial of Ad26.COV2.S vaccine versus placebo. Source of these receptors: a person aged 18-60 years who received the Ad26.COV2.S COVID-19 vaccine or a placebo.

In regard to this clone: In the same sample, other DNA sequences code for this CDR3. This chain uses TRBV2 with TRBJ1-2; possibly TRBD1 for D (5 bases). V lost 4 bases, J lost 5 bases, and 8 bases lay in between. The germline CDR1 and CDR2 sequences are SNHLY and FYNNEI. The CDR3 spans 12 residues. The chain's CDR3 is CASSAQGYGYTF. The CDR3 region has the DNA TGTGCCAGCAGTGCGCAGGGATATGGCTACACCTTC.

V gene TRBV5-4 combines with J gene TRBJ2-1; no definite D call. Trimming took 4 bases from V and 0 from J, leaving 5 bases between them. The CDR3 extends over 13 amino acids. The V gene's germline CDR1 is SGHNT and CDR2 YYREEE (reference sequence). Here the CDR3 reads CASSINSYNEQFF. The CDR3 bases are TGTGCCAGCAGCATTAACTCCTACAATGAGCAGTTCTTC.

J is TRBJ2-2 and V is TRBV27, with TRBD1 matching over 7 bases. Trimming cost V 2 bases and J 6 bases; bases outside gene matches: 9. The CDR3 sequence is 16 residues long. CDR1 MNHEY and CDR2 SMNVEV come from the germline V gene (reference sequence). CDR3 sequence reads: CASSLRGGVIPGELFF. DNA for the CDR3: TGTGCCAGCAGTTTACGAGGGGGCGTAATTCCCGGGGAGCTGTTTTTT.

The chain combines TRBV2 with TRBJ2-7; 7 bases fit TRBD2. The CDR3 runs 17 residues. Germline CDR1 is SNHLY and CDR2 is FYNNEI. J lost 0 bases, V lost 8 bases, and 16 bases had no gene match. CDR3 bases: TGTGCCAGCCCTCCAGAGCCGTTTGGCGGGAGCTCCTACGAGCAGTACTTC. This translates into CASPPEPFGGSSYEQYF.

The gene calls are TRBV7-9 and TRBJ1-3; D may be TRBD1 (6 bases). Germline values: CDR1 SEHNR, CDR2 FQNEAQ (reference sequence). V lost 4 bases and J 0 bases, leaving 13 bases between the germline ends. The CDR3 sequence is 16 residues long. CDR3 nucleotides: TGTGCCAGCAGCTACAGGGTCGGCCGCTCTGGAAACACCATATATTTT. As protein: CASSYRVGRSGNTIYF. Looking up the rest from reference TRBV7-9 and TRBJ1-3 gives the full variable domain: DTGVSQNPRHKITKRGQNVTFRCDPISEHNRLYWYRQTLGQGPEFLTYFQNEAQLEKSRLLSDRFSAERPKGSFSTLEIQRTEQGDSAMYLCASSYRVGRSGNTIYFGEGSWLTVV.

The V gene is TRBV24-1, the J gene TRBJ2-7; 8 bases are a match to TRBD1. CDR1 and CDR2 from the germline V gene are KGHDR and SFDVKD. The CDR3 has 16 amino acids. J gave up 2 bases and V 4 bases, and 9 bases lay outside the gene matches. CDR3: CATSDSTGTGPYEQYF. The CDR3 coding sequence is TGTGCCACCAGTGACTCCACCGGGACAGGTCCCTACGAGCAGTACTTC.

Notes on this clone: Other DNA sequences from this sample encode an identical CDR3 as well. The chain has TRBV5-6 and TRBJ2-2; D is unclear. The CDR3 runs to 12 residues. Per the germline V gene, CDR1 is SGHDT and CDR2 is YYEEEE. Trimming took off 2 bases at V and 5 bases at J, with 4 bases between the two ends. CDR3: CASSFGTGELFF. CDR3 nucleotides: TGTGCCAGCAGCTTCGGGACCGGGGAGCTGTTTTTT.

The CDR3 bases are TGTGCCAGCAGCTTTAGGGCTAGCGGGAGGGCCGGGAAGGTCGCGGAGTACTTC. Protein product: CASSFRASGRAGKVAEYF. This chain connects TRBV7-9 to TRBJ2-5; 12 bases are shared with TRBD2. Germline CDR1 and CDR2: SEHNR and FQNEAQ (reference sequence). The CDR3 loop spans 18 amino acids. Germline trimming cut 3 bases from V and 12 bases from J; bases unmatched to any gene: 20.

The chain uses TRBV13 and TRBJ2-7; 9 bases agree with TRBD1. There are 15 residues in the CDR3. The V gene's germline CDR1 is PRHDT and CDR2 FYEKMQ (reference sequence). The trim removed 5 bases at V and 2 bases at J, leaving 7 bases unmatched. The CDR3 region has the DNA TGTGCCAGCAGCGCCGGGACAGGGCACCCCTACGAGCAGTACTTC. Translation: CASSAGTGHPYEQYF.

The CDR3 nucleotides read TGTGCCAGTACCCTCGGTCCAAATAATGAAAAACTGTTTTTT. Its translation: CASTLGPNNEKLFF. V usage is TRBV19 and J usage is TRBJ1-4; D remains ambiguous. This CDR3 is built from 14 residues. Germline CDR1 is LNHDA and CDR2 is SQIVND (reference sequence). The V and J ends lost 7 bases and 4 bases respectively, with 13 bases between them. Drawing the rest from reference TRBV19 and TRBJ1-4, the complete variable domain is DGGITQSPKYLFRKEGQNVTLSCEQNLNHDAMYWYRQDPGQGLRLIYYSQIVNDFQKGDIAEGYSVSREKKESFPLTVTSAQKNPTAFYLCASTLGPNNEKLFFGSGTQLSVL.

The V call is TRBV19, the J call TRBJ1-1; D remains ambiguous. V lost 3 bases and J lost 3, with 11 bases in between. This CDR3 has 14 amino acids. Germline CDR1 is LNHDA and CDR2 is SQIVND (reference sequence). In nucleotides, the CDR3 is TGTGCCAGTAGTATTAAACTCTGGGACACTGAAGCTTTCTTT. This sequence encodes CASSIKLWDTEAFF.

The V and J genes are TRBV3-1 (or the pseudogene TRBV3-2) and TRBJ1-2; D call uncertain. CDR3 size: 12 residues. Trimming took off 2 bases at V and 4 bases at J, with 5 bases between the two ends. From germline, CDR1 is LGHDT and CDR2 YNNKEL (reference sequence). The CDR3 nucleotides read TGTGCCAGCAGCCAAATCTCCTATGGCTACACCTTC. This sequence encodes CASSQISYGYTF.

J is TRBJ2-5 and V is TRBV5-5, with 9 bases aligning to TRBD1. After removal of 1 base from V and 5 bases from J, the junction contained 6 bases not matched to a gene. Looked up from germline, CDR1 is SGHKS and CDR2 is YYEKEE (reference sequence). This CDR3 is 15 amino acids long. The CDR3 protein is CASSLTGGYGETQYF. The CDR3 region has the DNA TGTGCCAGCAGCTTGACAGGGGGCTATGGGGAGACCCAGTACTTC.

This clone came up once. The CDR3 DNA is TGCGCCAGCAACAACCTTCAGGGGGCGCGGGAGACCCAGTACTTC. Translated, it gives CASNNLQGARETQYF. The chain recombines TRBV5-1 with TRBJ2-5; 8 bases match TRBD1. Trimming removed 6 bases from V and 5 bases from J; junction bases left unmatched: 12. The CDR3 runs to 15 residues. The V gene's germline CDR1 is SGHRS and CDR2 YFSETQ.

V gene TRBV25-1 combines with J gene TRBJ1-1; 9 bases fit TRBD1. The CDR3 contains 13 residues. The V and J ends lost 1 base and 6 bases, in that order; junction bases with no gene match: 0. Per the germline V gene, CDR1 is MGHDK and CDR2 is SYGVNS. CDR3 coding DNA: TGTGCCAGCAGTGAATGGGACAGGGCTGAAGCTTTCTTT. It specifies CASSEWDRAEAFF.

This clone appeared many times. The chain uses TRBV10-3 and TRBJ1-1; tentative D call: TRBD1 (6 bases). CDR3 size: 14 residues. V was shortened by 6 bases and J by 2 bases, with 13 bases between the two germline ends. Germline loops: CDR1 ENHRY, CDR2 SYGVKD. CDR3 loop: CAIRPHRVNTEAFF. CDR3 nucleotide sequence: TGTGCCATCAGACCCCACAGGGTAAACACTGAAGCTTTCTTT.

This rearrangement joins TRBV24-1 to TRBJ2-1; 9 bases line up with TRBD1. CDR3 size: 24 residues. J lost 0 bases, V lost 7 bases, and 30 bases had no gene match. The germline CDR1 and CDR2 sequences are KGHDR and SFDVKD. For the CDR3, the DNA is TGTGCCACCAGCACCACAGGGGGCTGGGGGCGGGATGGCCCCAGCCGGAGCTCCTACAATGAGCAGTTCTTC. It yields the protein CATSTTGGWGRDGPSRSSYNEQFF.

The genes are TRBV27 and TRBJ1-1, with D perhaps matching TRBD1 (5 bases). Germline-derived CDR1 and CDR2 are MNHEY and SMNVEV (reference sequence). The V end lost 1 base, the J end lost 4 bases, and 19 bases lay between the germline ends. CDR3 length: 17 amino acids. This CDR3 is CASSLLAVGAAPTEAFF. The CDR3 DNA follows: TGTGCCAGCAGTTTATTGGCCGTAGGGGCGGCCCCCACTGAAGCTTTCTTT.

The CDR3 coding sequence is TGTGCCATGAGGACCAGCTCTGGGGCCAACGTCCTGACTTTC. This encodes CAMRTSSGANVLTF. The V gene is TRBV7-9, the J gene TRBJ2-6; D ambiguous. The CDR3 length is 14 residues. Trimming cost V 10 bases and J 0 bases, with 10 bases left between them. The germline V gene encodes CDR1 SEHNR and CDR2 FQNEAQ (reference sequence).

V usage is TRBV19 and J usage is TRBJ1-3, with D unresolved. In germline, CDR1 is LNHDA, CDR2 SQIVND (reference sequence). The CDR3 length is 15 residues. Trimming took 6 bases from V and 0 from J, leaving 12 bases between them. The CDR3 sequence is CASRMRVYSGNTIYF. The CDR3 DNA follows: TGTGCCAGTAGGATGCGAGTTTACTCTGGAAACACCATATATTTT.

The chain joins TRBV6-5 to TRBJ2-7; 7 nucleotides agree with TRBD1. V trimming: 4 bases; J trimming: 12 bases; junction bases outside the gene matches: 6. In germline, CDR1 is MNHEY, CDR2 SVGAGI. The CDR3 runs to 11 residues. CDR3 bases: TGTGCCAGCAGTTCACGGACAGGACGGTACTTC. Translating gives CASSSRTGRYF.

The J gene is TRBJ1-2, the V gene TRBV6-1; D not certain. The CDR3 contains 14 residues. From germline, CDR1 is MNHNS and CDR2 SASEGT. The V gene lost 3 bases and the J gene lost 6 bases, with 14 bases spanning the gap. The CDR3 DNA reads as TGTGCCAGCAGTGAGACACCTTTCGGGGATGGCTACACCTTC. As protein: CASSETPFGDGYTF.

The chain joins TRBV6-6 to TRBJ2-1, with D maybe TRBD1 (7 bases). Germline lookup yields CDR1 MNHNY and CDR2 SVGAGI (reference sequence). V lost 7 bases, J lost 8 bases, and 21 bases lay in between. This CDR3 spans 15 amino acids. CDR3 sequence: CASNKGAGGQDEQFF. As DNA, the CDR3 is TGTGCCAGCAATAAGGGGGCCGGGGGCCAGGATGAGCAGTTCTTC.

V and J are TRBV5-1 and TRBJ2-3; D might be TRBD1 (5 bases). With 1 base removed from V and 1 base from J, the gap between germline ends came to 7 bases. Germline values: CDR1 SGHRS, CDR2 YFSETQ. This CDR3 region has 14 residues. CDR3 nucleotides: TGCGCCAGCAGCTTGCTCAGGGGCACAGATACGCAGTATTTT. Its protein product is CASSLLRGTDTQYF.

The CDR3 protein is CASSLAGGRDTQYF. CDR3 bases: TGTGCCAGCAGTCTAGCGGGAGGTAGAGATACGCAGTATTTT. The chain is built from TRBV6-6 and TRBJ2-3, with 11 bases lining up with TRBD2. Germline trimming cut 5 bases from V and 5 bases from J; bases unmatched to any gene: 3. Per the germline V gene, CDR1 is MNHNY and CDR2 is SVGAGI (reference sequence). This CDR3 has 14 amino acids.

J is TRBJ2-6 and V is TRBV3-1 (or the pseudogene TRBV3-2), with a tentative D call TRBD2 (5 bases). The CDR3 covers 17 residues. V lost 3 bases, J lost 0 bases, and 12 bases lay in between. Germline loops: CDR1 LGHDT, CDR2 YNNKEL (reference sequence). The CDR3 spells CASSQETRISGANVLTF. The DNA of the CDR3 is TGTGCCAGCAGCCAGGAAACTAGGATCTCTGGGGCCAACGTCCTGACTTTC.

The V call is TRBV2, the J call TRBJ1-4; no clear D gene. Germline values: CDR1 SNHLY, CDR2 FYNNEI. CDR3 length: 14 amino acids. V was cut by 6 bases and J by 7 bases, with 15 bases left in between. CDR3 DNA sequence: TGTGCCAGCAGGCAGGAGGAACTAAGTGAAAAACTGTTTTTT. Encoded protein: CASRQEELSEKLFF.